Presented here are 30 T cell receptor beta chains from one specimen sequenced in a study of glioma-infiltrating T cells after dendritic cell vaccination. Profiling relied on immunoSEQ multiplex PCR, and the TCRdb table lists in-frame clones only, not all of them. The sample holds 20,000 to 25,000 clones, 79% seen once. Here the sequenced sample was blood, taken before dendritic cell vaccination. Receptor source: a human donor with glioblastoma.

The V and J genes are TRBV6-1 and TRBJ2-3; a weak D match, TRBD2 (6 bases). The CDR3 contains 14 residues. Trimming pared 7 bases from V and 4 bases from J, leaving 15 bases between. Per the germline V gene, CDR1 is MNHNS and CDR2 is SASEGT. CDR3 residues: CASIQRGGADTQYF. In DNA, the CDR3 is TGTGCCAGCATTCAGAGAGGCGGGGCAGATACGCAGTATTTT.

This clone has a handful of counts. V and J are TRBV28 and TRBJ2-2; no clear D gene. CDR1 is MDHEN, CDR2 SYDVKM, per germline. The CDR3 runs 16 residues. The V gene lost 6 bases and the J gene lost 6 bases, with 20 bases spanning the gap. CDR3 coding DNA: TGTGCCAGCAGCCTTTTGGGCCGAACTCTCGCCGGGGAGCTGTTTTTT. Translating it yields CASSLLGRTLAGELFF.

The genes are TRBV5-4 and TRBJ2-2; no reliable D call. The germline V gene has CDR1 SGHNT and CDR2 YYREEE (reference sequence). The CDR3 sequence is 12 residues long. The V end was cut by 4 bases, the J end by 6 bases, with 7 bases between. The CDR3 loop reads CASSGDPGELFF. In DNA form, the CDR3 reads TGTGCCAGCAGCGGAGACCCCGGGGAGCTGTTTTTT.

The chain joins TRBV5-6 to TRBJ2-5; 7 bases align to TRBD1. V lost 0 bases to trimming and J lost 3 bases; unmatched junction nucleotides: 2. Germline CDR1 reads SGHDT; CDR2 reads YYEEEE. The CDR3 extends over 14 amino acids. The CDR3, as DNA: TGTGCCAGCAGCTTGGGGGACAGAAAAGAGACCCAGTACTTC. Translated, it gives CASSLGDRKETQYF.

The chain combines TRBV30 with TRBJ2-3; 13 nucleotides match TRBD2. Losses at the gene ends were 5 bases for V and 4 bases for J; bases not matched to a gene: 3. Germline CDR1 GTSNPN, CDR2 SVGIG (reference sequence). CDR3 size: 14 residues. The CDR3 is CAWGLAGVSDTQYF. CDR3 nucleotide sequence: TGTGCCTGGGGACTAGCGGGAGTCTCAGATACGCAGTATTTT.

The gene calls are TRBV28 and TRBJ1-2; the D gene is possibly TRBD1 (6 bases). The germline V gene encodes CDR1 MDHEN and CDR2 SYDVKM. The length of the CDR3 is 16 residues. V lost 3 bases to trimming and J lost 2 bases, with 16 bases between them. The CDR3 spells CASSLGGGGSNYGYTF. The CDR3 DNA is TGTGCCAGCAGTTTGGGGGGCGGGGGATCCAACTATGGCTACACCTTC.

In its sample, this clone was seen once. The rearrangement uses TRBV6-1 and TRBJ2-1, with D possibly matching TRBD2 (7 bases). Germline CDR1 MNHNS, CDR2 SASEGT. Trimming cost V 7 bases and J 7 bases, with 14 bases left between them. The CDR3 runs 13 residues. CDR3 region: CASKRGAMNEQFF. CDR3 in DNA: TGTGCCAGCAAACGGGGGGCGATGAATGAGCAGTTCTTC.

The chain has TRBV4-2 and TRBJ1-1, with D maybe TRBD1 (6 bases). Trimming pared 0 bases from V and 4 bases from J, leaving 9 bases between. This CDR3 comprises 14 residues. Germline CDR1 reads LGHNA; CDR2 reads YNFKEQ. CDR3 DNA sequence: TGTGCCAGCAGCCAAGATTGGACAGTCACTGAAGCTTTCTTT. The encoded protein is CASSQDWTVTEAFF.

The J gene is TRBJ2-4, the V gene TRBV7-2; the match to TRBD2 covers 13 bases. Germline CDR1 SGHTA, CDR2 FQGNSA. The V segment lost 1 base and the J segment 0 bases; nucleotides outside the gene matches: 3. This CDR3 spans 18 amino acids. The chain's CDR3 is CASSLGGLAGQAKNIQYF. For the CDR3, the DNA is TGTGCCAGCAGCTTAGGGGGACTAGCGGGGCAAGCCAAAAACATTCAGTACTTC.

The gene calls are TRBV13 and TRBJ2-3, with TRBD2 matching over 8 bases. With V trimmed by 6 bases and J by 2 bases, 13 bases remained unmatched. The germline CDR1 and CDR2 sequences are PRHDT and FYEKMQ (reference sequence). The CDR3 has 17 residues. Written as DNA, the CDR3 is TGTGCCAGCAGACCCAGCGGGAGCATAACAACCACAGATACGCAGTATTTT. Translation: CASRPSGSITTTDTQYF.

The V gene is TRBV6-1, the J gene TRBJ2-3, with D possibly TRBD1 on 6 matching bases. This CDR3 contains 12 residues. V dropped 5 bases and J dropped 6 bases, with 9 bases sitting between them. Per the germline V gene, CDR1 is MNHNS and CDR2 is SASEGT. DNA for the CDR3: TGTGCCAGCAGTAACAGGGTGGATACGCAGTATTTT. Amino acids: CASSNRVDTQYF.

The chain is built from TRBV5-1 and TRBJ2-1; the match to TRBD1 covers 8 bases. The germline gives CDR1 SGHRS, CDR2 YFSETQ. J lost 8 bases, V lost 3 bases, and 13 bases had no gene match. The CDR3 is made up of 16 amino acids. CDR3 bases: TGCGCCAGCAGCTATACTCGGACAGGGAAGGTCGATGAGCAGTTCTTC. Translating it yields CASSYTRTGKVDEQFF.

This clone was observed once. The chain couples TRBV18 to TRBJ1-2; TRBD1 agrees at 10 bases. Germline V gene lookup returns CDR1 KGHSH and CDR2 LQKENI. The CDR3 runs to 16 residues. The ends lost 3 bases at V and 8 bases at J; junction bases unmatched: 12. The CDR3: CASSPIRNRDRGGYTF. The DNA of the CDR3 is TGTGCCAGCTCACCCATAAGGAACCGGGACAGGGGCGGCTACACCTTC. Drawing the rest from reference TRBV18 and TRBJ1-2, the complete variable domain is NAGVMQNPRHLVRRRGQEARLRCSPMKGHSHVYWYRQLPEEGLKFMVYLQKENIIDESGMPKERFSAEFPKEGPSILRIQQVVRGDSAAYFCASSPIRNRDRGGYTFGSGTRLTVV.

This chain joins TRBV5-1 and TRBJ2-7, with D tentatively TRBD2 (5 bases). Germline V CDR1 and CDR2: SGHRS, YFSETQ. The length of the CDR3 is 13 residues. V was shortened by 0 bases and J by 6 bases, with 10 bases between the two germline ends. The CDR3 region is CASSLGGLSEQYF. The CDR3 DNA follows: TGCGCCAGCAGCTTGGGAGGGCTAAGCGAGCAGTACTTC.

The sample holds a few counts of this clone. The chain couples TRBV7-9 to TRBJ1-1, with 10 bases that match TRBD1. The germline gives CDR1 SEHNR, CDR2 FQNEAQ (reference sequence). V lost 3 bases, J lost 10 bases, and 5 bases stayed unmatched. CDR3 length: 13 amino acids. In DNA, the CDR3 is TGTGCCAGCAGCTTCGACAGGGGGCGGGTAGCTTTCTTT. Translating it yields CASSFDRGRVAFF.

To note about this clone: Different DNA sequences within this sample yield the same CDR3. The J gene is TRBJ2-7, the V gene TRBV27; D is uncertain. Per the germline V gene, CDR1 is MNHEY and CDR2 is SMNVEV (reference sequence). V was clipped by 2 bases and J by 0 bases, with 11 bases between them. This CDR3 region has 15 residues. CDR3 sequence reads: CASSLGSASSYEQYF. The CDR3 DNA follows: TGTGCCAGCAGTTTAGGATCAGCGAGCTCCTACGAGCAGTACTTC.

This chain joins TRBV5-6 and TRBJ2-5, with TRBD2 as a possible D gene (5 bases). Trimming shortened V by 1 base and J by 5 bases, and 12 bases separated the two germline ends. The CDR3 covers 14 residues. The germline V gene has CDR1 SGHDT and CDR2 YYEEEE. In DNA form, the CDR3 reads TGTGCCAGCAGCTTGTATGGGAGAAGCGAGACCCAGTACTTC. It encodes CASSLYGRSETQYF.

This clone turned up a few times. The J gene is TRBJ2-5, the V gene TRBV13; D is ambiguous. V was cut by 5 bases and J by 5 bases, with 12 bases left in between. Germline CDR1 and CDR2: PRHDT and FYEKMQ (reference sequence). CDR3 length equals 13 residues. The CDR3: CASSADLTETQYF. The CDR3 region has the DNA TGTGCCAGCAGCGCGGATCTAACGGAGACCCAGTACTTC.

The chain joins TRBV5-8 to TRBJ2-7; 8 nucleotides agree with TRBD1. The CDR3 has 14 residues. The germline gives CDR1 SGHTS, CDR2 YDEGEE. Germline trimming cut 0 bases from V and 6 bases from J; bases unmatched to any gene: 5. Written as DNA, the CDR3 is TGTGCCAGCAGCTTGGTTCAGGGGGCGGTCGAGCAGTACTTC. Translating gives CASSLVQGAVEQYF.

This chain's CDR3 is CASSRGGQETQYF. For the CDR3, the DNA is TGTGCCAGCAGCCGGGGAGGCCAAGAGACCCAGTACTTC. This chain uses TRBV9 with TRBJ2-5; possible D gene TRBD2, 6 bases. Germline V gene lookup returns CDR1 SGDLS and CDR2 YYNGEE. V dropped 4 bases and J dropped 1 base, with 8 bases sitting between them. The CDR3 has 13 residues.

The chain carries TRBV18 and TRBJ1-2; a possible D gene is TRBD1 (5 bases). The V end lost 2 bases, the J end lost 9 bases, and 25 bases lay between the germline ends. Germline V gene data show CDR1 as KGHSH and CDR2 as LQKENI. The CDR3 is made up of 17 amino acids. As DNA, the CDR3 is TGTGCCAGCTCACCAAACACAGGACCTGAAAAGGTGGATAGCTACACCTTC. Translated: CASSPNTGPEKVDSYTF.

This clone appeared once. DNA for the CDR3: TGCGCCAGCAGCGCGGGCACAGGGGCGGTTTTAGGAACTGAAGCTTTCTTT. This gives the protein CASSAGTGAVLGTEAFF. V and J are TRBV5-1 and TRBJ1-1, with 7 nucleotides matching TRBD1. CDR1 and CDR2 (germline): SGHRS, YFSETQ. There are 17 residues in the CDR3. V dropped 4 bases and J dropped 5; count of bases not matched to a gene: 17. The entire variable domain, with the rest obtained from reference TRBV5-1 and TRBJ1-1, is as follows: KAGVTQTPRYLIKTRGQQVTLSCSPISGHRSVSWYQQTPGQGLQFLFEYFSETQRNKGNFPGRFSGRQFSNSRSEMNVSTLELGDSALYLCASSAGTGAVLGTEAFFGQGTRLTVV.

This chain uses TRBV18 with TRBJ2-3; 10 nucleotides line up with TRBD1. The V segment lost 5 bases and the J segment 4 bases; nucleotides outside the gene matches: 9. Germline V CDR1 and CDR2: KGHSH, LQKENI. The CDR3 has 16 amino acids. This chain's CDR3 is CASSNPSGTGADTQYF. The CDR3 DNA sequence: TGTGCCAGCTCAAACCCATCCGGGACAGGGGCAGATACGCAGTATTTT.

This rearrangement joins TRBV9 to TRBJ2-3; possible D gene TRBD1, 5 bases. Germline V lookup: CDR1 SGDLS, CDR2 YYNGEE. The CDR3 loop spans 13 amino acids. With 3 bases removed from V and 2 bases from J, the gap between germline ends came to 7 bases. The CDR3 spells CASSAGNTDTQYF. For the CDR3, the DNA is TGTGCCAGCAGCGCAGGGAACACAGATACGCAGTATTTT.

The rearrangement uses TRBV7-6 and TRBJ1-1; D is perhaps TRBD1 (6 bases). The germline V gene encodes CDR1 SGHVS and CDR2 FNYEAQ. Trimming cost V 4 bases and J 0 bases, with 12 bases left between them. This CDR3 has 15 residues. The CDR3 coding sequence is TGTGCCAGCAGCTCTCTGACAGGAATGAACACTGAAGCTTTCTTT. Protein product: CASSSLTGMNTEAFF.

The chain is built from TRBV4-2 and TRBJ1-2; 8 nucleotides line up with TRBD1. The CDR3 runs 13 residues. The V gene's germline CDR1 is LGHNA and CDR2 YNFKEQ. V dropped 5 bases and J dropped 8; count of bases not matched to a gene: 7. The CDR3 DNA is TGTGCCAGCAGCGTCCAGGGGGCGCGAGGCTACACCTTC. Translated: CASSVQGARGYTF.

The rearrangement links TRBV2 to TRBJ1-2, with D possibly TRBD1 on 6 matching bases. Deletions cut 6 bases from V and 4 bases from J, with 12 bases between. Germline loops: CDR1 SNHLY, CDR2 FYNNEI. The length of the CDR3 is 13 residues. The CDR3 spells CASSGAQGYGYTF. In DNA form, the CDR3 reads TGTGCCAGCAGCGGGGCACAGGGCTATGGCTACACCTTC.

The chain recombines TRBV29-1 with TRBJ1-2; the match to TRBD1 covers 10 bases. CDR1 and CDR2 from the germline V gene are SQVTM and ANQGSEA. The CDR3 has 13 residues. The V and J ends lost 7 bases and 4 bases, in that order; junction bases with no gene match: 6. The CDR3 loop is CSAWDRGIYGYTF. The CDR3 nucleotides read TGCAGCGCCTGGGACAGGGGAATCTATGGCTACACCTTC.

J is TRBJ2-3 and V is TRBV13; a weak D match, TRBD2 (5 bases). The CDR3 spans 15 residues. Trimming left V 6 bases short and J 6 bases short, with 19 bases between. The V gene's germline CDR1 is PRHDT and CDR2 FYEKMQ (reference sequence). In DNA form, the CDR3 reads TGTGCCAGCAGTCCCGCTGGGGAGTTTGAGGATACGCAGTATTTT. This codes for CASSPAGEFEDTQYF.

The chain is built from TRBV13 and TRBJ1-4, with 10 bases lining up with TRBD1. Germline CDR1 and CDR2: PRHDT and FYEKMQ (reference sequence). There are 15 residues in the CDR3. The V segment lost 6 bases and the J segment 5 bases; nucleotides outside the gene matches: 6. CDR3 nucleotide sequence: TGTGCCAGCAGTCCATGGGGACAGGGGAATGAAAAACTGTTTTTT. Translating gives CASSPWGQGNEKLFF.